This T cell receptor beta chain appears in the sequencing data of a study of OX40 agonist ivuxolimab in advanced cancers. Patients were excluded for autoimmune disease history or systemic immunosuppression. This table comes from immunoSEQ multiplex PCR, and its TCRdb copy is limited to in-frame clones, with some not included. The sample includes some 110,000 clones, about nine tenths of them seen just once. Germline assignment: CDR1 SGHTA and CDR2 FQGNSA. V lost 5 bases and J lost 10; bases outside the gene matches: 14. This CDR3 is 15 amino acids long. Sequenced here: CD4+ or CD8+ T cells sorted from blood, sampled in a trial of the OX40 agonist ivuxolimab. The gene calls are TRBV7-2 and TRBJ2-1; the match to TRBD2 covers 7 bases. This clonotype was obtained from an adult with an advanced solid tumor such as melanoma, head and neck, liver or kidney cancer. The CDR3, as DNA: TGTGCCAGCAGCGGGCCAGGACTAGTAAAAGGAGAGCAGTTCTTC. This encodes CASSGPGLVKGEQFF.